This T cell receptor beta chain was found in a study of T cells in Graves' hyperthyroidism and ophthalmopathy. Points from the study as a whole: Blood shared most expanded thyroid clonotypes above 0.001. Researchers report that a 13 V-J model separated ophthalmopathy from stable hyperthyroidism.

In its sample, this clonotype was seen many times. Its specificity is unknown. The CDR3 has 14 residues. V trimming: 6 bases; J trimming: 2 bases; junction bases outside the gene matches: 7. Per germline, CDR1 KGHSH and CDR2 LQKENI. Used for diagnoses were clinical symptoms, serum thyroxine and TRAb, thyroid ultrasound and orbital computed tomography. From RNA transcripts, TCR beta CDR3 regions were amplified. The HTBI primer set drove a first-round RT-PCR of the TCR CDR3. TCRdb re-called the multiplex PCR reads with MiXCR, one entry per CDR3 protein. The sample carries about 640,000 distinct CDR3 sequences, less than 25% recorded once.

V usage is TRBV18 and J usage is TRBJ2-7, with 7 bases lining up with TRBD1. Sequenced: blood. The receptor was derived from a man between 25 and 39 years old with Graves' ophthalmopathy. This chain's CDR3 is CASSPGTVTYEQYF. The CDR3 DNA is TGTGCCAGCTCTCCCGGGACAGTGACCTACGAGCAGTACTTC.